This entry concerns a single TCR beta chain. This entry comes from a study of blood T cell repertoires in COVID-19. At the level of the study: PBMCs, B-cell-depleted T cells, or T cells were the source of the cDNA or gDNA that made up the material.

Authors' analysis steps: Reference gene primer amplification gave nucleated cell count estimates. TCRdb keeps only in-frame clones here, not all; method: immunoSEQ multiplex PCR. The V and J calls and clone size come from that table; D and trimming were worked out from the DNA. The sample has about 140,000 clones; about nine tenths are singletons. Seattle enrolled patients during active infection and tracked them longitudinally. Between the trimmed V and J ends, which lost 0 bases and 0 bases, there was a span of 12 bases. This CDR3 spans 16 amino acids. CDR1 is SGHRS and CDR2 is YFSETQ in the germline V gene.

The sample was peripheral blood. The gene calls are TRBV5-1 and TRBJ1-2, with a possible D match to TRBD1 (5 bases). This receptor was taken from a human donor with COVID-19, enrolled during active disease. The donor label of this sample is uncertain. The CDR3 sequence is CASSLEGTGANYGYTF. For the CDR3, the DNA is TGCGCCAGCAGCTTGGAGGGGACGGGAGCTAACTATGGCTACACCTTC.